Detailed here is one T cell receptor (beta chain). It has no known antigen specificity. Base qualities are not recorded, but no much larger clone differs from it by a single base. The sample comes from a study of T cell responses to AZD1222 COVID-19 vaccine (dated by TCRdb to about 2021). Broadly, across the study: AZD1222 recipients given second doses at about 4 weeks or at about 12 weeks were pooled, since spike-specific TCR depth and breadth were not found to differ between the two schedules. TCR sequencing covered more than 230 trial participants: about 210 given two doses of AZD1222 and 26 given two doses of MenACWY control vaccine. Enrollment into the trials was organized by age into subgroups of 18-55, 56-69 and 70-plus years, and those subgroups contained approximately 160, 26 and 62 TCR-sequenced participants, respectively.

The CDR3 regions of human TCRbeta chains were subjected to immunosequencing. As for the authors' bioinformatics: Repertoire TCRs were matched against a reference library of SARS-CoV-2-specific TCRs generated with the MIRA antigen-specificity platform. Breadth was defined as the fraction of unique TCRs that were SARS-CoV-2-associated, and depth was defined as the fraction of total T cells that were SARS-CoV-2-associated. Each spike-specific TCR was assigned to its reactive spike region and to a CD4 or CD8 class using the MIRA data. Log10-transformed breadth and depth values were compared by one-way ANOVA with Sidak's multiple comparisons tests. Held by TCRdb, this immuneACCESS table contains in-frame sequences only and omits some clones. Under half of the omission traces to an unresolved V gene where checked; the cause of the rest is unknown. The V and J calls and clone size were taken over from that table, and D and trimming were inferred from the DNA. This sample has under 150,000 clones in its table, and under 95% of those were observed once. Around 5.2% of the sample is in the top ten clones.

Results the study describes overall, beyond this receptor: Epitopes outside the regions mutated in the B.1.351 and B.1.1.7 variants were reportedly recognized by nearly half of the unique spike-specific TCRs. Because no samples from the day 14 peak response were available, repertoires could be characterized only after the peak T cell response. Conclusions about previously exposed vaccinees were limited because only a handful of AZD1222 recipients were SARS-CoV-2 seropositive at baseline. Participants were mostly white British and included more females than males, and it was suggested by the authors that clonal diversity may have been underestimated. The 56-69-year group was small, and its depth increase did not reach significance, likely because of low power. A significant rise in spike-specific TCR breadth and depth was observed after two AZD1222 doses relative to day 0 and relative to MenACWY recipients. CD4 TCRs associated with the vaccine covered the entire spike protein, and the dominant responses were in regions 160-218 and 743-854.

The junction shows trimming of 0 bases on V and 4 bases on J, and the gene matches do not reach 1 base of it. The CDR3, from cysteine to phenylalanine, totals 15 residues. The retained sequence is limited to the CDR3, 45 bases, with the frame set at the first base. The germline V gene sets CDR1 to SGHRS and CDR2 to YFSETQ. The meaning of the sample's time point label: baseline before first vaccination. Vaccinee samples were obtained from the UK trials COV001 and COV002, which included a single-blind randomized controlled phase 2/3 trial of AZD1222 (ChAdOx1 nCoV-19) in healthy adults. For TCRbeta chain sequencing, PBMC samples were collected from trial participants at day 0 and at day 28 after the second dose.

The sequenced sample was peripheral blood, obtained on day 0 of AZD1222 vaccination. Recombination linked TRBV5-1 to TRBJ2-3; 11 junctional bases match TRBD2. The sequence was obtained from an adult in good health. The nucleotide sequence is TGCGCCAGCAGCTTGGGGACTAGCGGGCCAGATACGCAGTATTTT. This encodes CASSLGTSGPDTQYF.